This T cell receptor beta chain was sequenced during a study of early T cells in non-severe SARS-CoV-2 infection. Study as a whole: Bulk RNA from unsorted whole blood was sequenced; chains were unpaired.

The TCR library protocol was used to attach unique molecular identifiers. These identifiers were attached to individual cDNA molecules. TCRdb used MiXCR to reprocess the 5' RACE reads, holding one entry per CDR3 protein. The sample has 45,000 to 75,000 distinct CDR3 sequences; about 8.9% are singletons. The length of the CDR3 is 14 residues. The J segment lost 5 bases and the V segment lost 2 bases, leaving 5 bases of the junction unmatched. CDR1 is MDHEN and CDR2 is SYDVKM in the germline V gene. This receptor was taken from an adult who was a healthcare worker with PCR-confirmed SARS-CoV-2 infection or an uninfected control (not recorded which). The J gene is TRBJ2-5, the V gene TRBV28; 7 bases match TRBD1. The sequencing input was whole blood. CDR3: CASSLPTGRETQYF. The DNA of the CDR3 is TGTGCCAGCAGTTTACCGACAGGGCGGGAGACCCAGTACTTC.